A single sample is the source of the 8 T cell receptor beta chains below, sequenced in a study of cytomegalovirus exposure and HLA in healthy donors. Produced via immunoSEQ multiplex PCR; TCRdb's table is partial and in-frame only. The sample lists 210,000 or so clones; around nine tenths were seen once. Input material: PBMCs. These receptor sequences come from a woman aged 18-29 years in good health and CMV-seronegative.

This chain joins TRBV28 and TRBJ1-5; a possible D gene is TRBD1 (5 bases). The CDR3 has 16 residues. V dropped 3 bases and J dropped 6 bases, with 18 bases sitting between them. Germline V gene data show CDR1 as MDHEN and CDR2 as SYDVKM. For the CDR3, the DNA is TGTGCCAGCAGTTTGGTTGGGGCCAGGGAAGGTCAGCCCCAGCATTTT. Its protein is CASSLVGAREGQPQHF.

The gene calls are TRBV19 and TRBJ2-1; D is perhaps TRBD2 (5 bases). This CDR3 comprises 13 residues. V lost 4 bases and J 7 bases, leaving 11 bases between the germline ends. CDR1 is LNHDA and CDR2 is SQIVND in the germline V gene (reference sequence). CDR3 region: CASSSLASNEQFF. The CDR3 bases are TGTGCCAGTAGTAGCCTAGCCAGTAATGAGCAGTTCTTC.

The chain uses TRBV11-2 and TRBJ2-5, with 8 bases lining up with TRBD1. Germline CDR1 is SGHAT and CDR2 is FQNNGV. The CDR3 runs 14 residues. The ends lost 1 base at V and 3 bases at J; junction bases unmatched: 1. This CDR3 reads CASSLGTGKETQYF. For the CDR3, the DNA is TGTGCCAGCAGCTTAGGGACAGGGAAAGAGACCCAGTACTTC.

The CDR3 spells CASSLSSIEKLFF. Here the CDR3 DNA reads TGTGCCAGCAGTTTAAGTTCTATTGAAAAACTGTTTTTT. V gene TRBV28 combines with J gene TRBJ1-4; no clear D gene. The CDR3 consists of 13 residues. CDR1 is MDHEN, CDR2 SYDVKM, per germline. The germline V and J ends were trimmed by 2 bases and 7 bases, with 8 bases remaining between them. Full variable domain (remainder filled in from reference TRBV28 and TRBJ1-4): DVKVTQSSRYLVKRTGEKVFLECVQDMDHENMFWYRQDPGLGLRLIYFSYDVKMKEKGDIPEGYSVSREKKERFSLILESASTNQTSMYLCASSLSSIEKLFFGSGTQLSVL.

The chain employs TRBV28 and TRBJ2-7; D might be TRBD2 (5 bases). The CDR3 loop spans 13 amino acids. V lost 7 bases to trimming and J lost 0 bases, with 10 bases between them. From germline, CDR1 is MDHEN and CDR2 SYDVKM. The CDR3, as DNA: TGTGCCAGCATACTGAGCGGCTCCTACGAGCAGTACTTC. This sequence encodes CASILSGSYEQYF. The variable domain in full, completed from reference TRBV28 and TRBJ2-7, reads DVKVTQSSRYLVKRTGEKVFLECVQDMDHENMFWYRQDPGLGLRLIYFSYDVKMKEKGDIPEGYSVSREKKERFSLILESASTNQTSMYLCASILSGSYEQYFGPGTRLTVT.

The J gene is TRBJ1-4, the V gene TRBV2, with a possible D match to TRBD1 (5 bases). This CDR3 has 17 amino acids. Germline values: CDR1 SNHLY, CDR2 FYNNEI. The V end was cut by 5 bases, the J end by 1 base, with 17 bases between. DNA for the CDR3: TGTGCCAGCAGTTGGGGAGGGGACCCGATAACTAATGAAAAACTGTTTTTT. This sequence encodes CASSWGGDPITNEKLFF.

This clone has a single count. The V gene is TRBV6-4, the J gene TRBJ2-2, with TRBD2 matching over 8 bases. Germline CDR1 reads MRHNA; CDR2 reads SNTAGT. The CDR3 covers 16 residues. The J segment lost 1 base and the V segment lost 2 bases, leaving 3 bases of the junction unmatched. The CDR3 DNA sequence: TGTGCCAGCAGTGACAGCGCGGGAGGGAACACCGGGGAGCTGTTTTTT. Its translation is CASSDSAGGNTGELFF.

The chain has TRBV6-8 and TRBJ1-1; a possible D gene is TRBD1 (5 bases). CDR1 is MNHGY and CDR2 is SAAAGT in the germline V gene. V dropped 5 bases and J dropped 6 bases, with 22 bases sitting between them. This CDR3 has 16 residues. The CDR3 region has the DNA TGTGCCAGCAGTCGTTCCCGGGGGGACTTATACCCTGAAGCTTTCTTT. It encodes CASSRSRGDLYPEAFF.